This entry concerns a single TCR beta chain. The record originates from a study of shared clonotypes between healthy human individuals. Across the whole study: Researchers assigned three CD4 naive, three CD4 memory, two CD8 naive and one CD8 memory plate to each donor.

Using immunoSEQ multiplex PCR, the repertoire was profiled, and TCRdb retains in-frame clones only, with some absent. The table includes 650,000 to 700,000 clones, around 91% detected once. Germline V lookup: CDR1 SEHNR, CDR2 FQNEAQ (reference sequence). The trim removed 5 bases at V and 13 bases at J, leaving 12 bases unmatched. The CDR3 has 14 amino acids. V usage is TRBV7-9 and J usage is TRBJ2-2, with 8 bases fitting TRBD1. Sequencing was performed on memory CD8+ T cells from PBMCs. The subset is: CD45RO+ cells pooled with CCR7-negative TemRA cells. This sequence was found in a young man in good health. Some clones in this sample may be carry-over from other donors' samples. The CDR3 is CASSPPDRDGGLFF. Here the CDR3 DNA reads TGTGCCAGCAGCCCCCCGGACAGGGACGGAGGGCTGTTTTTT.